These 28 T cell receptor beta chains originate from one sample sequenced in a study of blood T cell repertoires in COVID-19. Assay used: immunoSEQ multiplex PCR; TCRdb lists only in-frame clones, some missing. The sample carries 200,000 or so clones, 75% to 90% recorded once. Input material: peripheral blood. The origin of the receptors is a man aged 60 to 69 with acute or convalescent COVID-19.

In nucleotides, the CDR3 is TGTGCCAGCAGCATCCTAGCGGGGGACTACGAGCAGTACTTC. Amino acid sequence: CASSILAGDYEQYF. The chain combines TRBV7-3 with TRBJ2-7; 10 positions match TRBD2. Germline CDR1 is SGHTA and CDR2 is FQGTGA. The CDR3 spans 14 residues. V was pared by 5 bases and J by 3 bases, with 4 bases of the junction left unmatched.

The rearrangement joins TRBV2 to TRBJ2-1; tentatively, D is TRBD1 (5 bases). The germline CDR1 and CDR2 sequences are SNHLY and FYNNEI. This CDR3 has 15 residues. Trimming took 8 bases from V and 0 from J, leaving 14 bases between them. The CDR3 sequence: CASAKTVISYNEQFF. The CDR3 DNA follows: TGTGCCAGCGCCAAGACAGTGATCTCCTACAATGAGCAGTTCTTC.

The chain recombines TRBV28 with TRBJ2-7; a possible D gene is TRBD2 (6 bases). This CDR3 is 15 amino acids long. Trimming stripped 3 bases from V and 4 bases from J, with 16 bases between. CDR1 MDHEN and CDR2 SYDVKM come from the germline V gene. CDR3 in amino acids: CASSLTGVRRYEQYF. Written as DNA, the CDR3 is TGTGCCAGCAGTTTGACGGGGGTAAGGAGGTACGAGCAGTACTTC.

V is TRBV3-1 (or the pseudogene TRBV3-2) and J is TRBJ2-7; TRBD2 matches 11 bases. V gave up 4 bases and J gave up 2 bases; unmatched junction bases: 7. The CDR3 totals 16 residues. Germline CDR1 and CDR2: LGHDT and YNNKEL (reference sequence). CDR3 nucleotide sequence: TGTGCCAGCAGCCCCCAAGGGACTAGCGGCCCCTACGAGCAGTACTTC. It yields the protein CASSPQGTSGPYEQYF.

This rearrangement joins TRBV28 to TRBJ2-3, with 14 bases matching TRBD2. V trimming: 6 bases; J trimming: 0 bases; junction bases outside the gene matches: 14. In germline, CDR1 is MDHEN, CDR2 SYDVKM. CDR3 length: 20 amino acids. CDR3 in amino acids: CASSTLGGTSGRLSTDTQYF. Written as DNA, the CDR3 is TGTGCCAGCAGCACCCTAGGCGGGACTAGCGGGAGATTGAGCACAGATACGCAGTATTTT.

The chain links TRBV13 to TRBJ2-7, with a possible D match to TRBD2 (5 bases). This CDR3 is 15 amino acids long. Germline V lookup: CDR1 PRHDT, CDR2 FYEKMQ (reference sequence). Between the trimmed V and J ends, which lost 5 bases and 0 bases, there was a span of 14 bases. The CDR3 here is CASSPSLGSSYEQYF. Written as DNA, the CDR3 is TGTGCCAGCAGCCCTAGTTTGGGGAGCTCCTACGAGCAGTACTTC.

The rearrangement joins TRBV28 to TRBJ1-5, with a tentative D call TRBD1 (6 bases). The V gene lost 5 bases and the J gene lost 2 bases, with 13 bases spanning the gap. Germline loops: CDR1 MDHEN, CDR2 SYDVKM. The CDR3 covers 15 residues. CDR3 sequence reads: CASSHRAGGNQPQHF. The CDR3 DNA follows: TGTGCCAGCAGTCACAGGGCAGGGGGCAATCAGCCCCAGCATTTT.

The chain has TRBV7-8 and TRBJ2-2, with D possibly TRBD1 on 5 matching bases. The V gene lost 5 bases and the J gene lost 8 bases, with 15 bases spanning the gap. Germline CDR1 and CDR2: SGHVS and FQNEAQ. The length of the CDR3 is 14 residues. CDR3 DNA: TGTGCCAGCAGCCAAAGGACACCCCGAGGGGAGCTGTTTTTT. Its translation is CASSQRTPRGELFF.

This clone has just one count. The J gene is TRBJ1-6, the V gene TRBV6-1; 8 positions agree with TRBD1. This CDR3 is built from 17 residues. Trimming removed 1 base from V and 6 bases from J; junction bases left unmatched: 8. Per germline, CDR1 MNHNS and CDR2 SASEGT. DNA of the CDR3: TGTGCCAGCAGTGAAGGATCAGGGGGCATCTTTAATTCACCCCTCCACTTT. Translated: CASSEGSGGIFNSPLHF.

This clone was counted once. This chain connects TRBV7-9 to TRBJ1-5, with D hard to call. CDR1 SEHNR and CDR2 FQNEAQ come from the germline V gene (reference sequence). CDR3 length equals 13 residues. V dropped 0 bases and J dropped 5 bases, with 5 bases sitting between them. The CDR3 reads CASSLAADQPQHF. Written as DNA, the CDR3 is TGTGCCAGCAGCTTAGCAGCTGATCAGCCCCAGCATTTT.

This clone was picked up one time. This chain uses TRBV20-1 with TRBJ2-5; TRBD2 matches at 10 bases. Germline V gives CDR1 DFQATT, CDR2 SNEGSKA (reference sequence). This CDR3 spans 15 amino acids. J lost 4 bases, V lost 6 bases, and 11 bases had no gene match. The CDR3 sequence is CSASIQGLAIETQYF. CDR3 coding DNA: TGCAGTGCCAGTATACAGGGACTAGCGATAGAGACCCAGTACTTC.

The CDR3 DNA is TGCGCCAGCAGCCGGGACAGTTGGGAAGCTTTCTTT. It translates to CASSRDSWEAFF. The chain joins TRBV5-1 to TRBJ1-1; 7 bases map to TRBD1. Trimming at V came to 4 bases and at J to 8 bases, leaving 5 bases not matched to a gene. CDR3 length equals 12 residues. From germline, CDR1 is SGHRS and CDR2 YFSETQ. Full variable domain (missing parts from reference TRBV5-1 and TRBJ1-1): KAGVTQTPRYLIKTRGQQVTLSCSPISGHRSVSWYQQTPGQGLQFLFEYFSETQRNKGNFPGRFSGRQFSNSRSEMNVSTLELGDSALYLCASSRDSWEAFFGQGTRLTVV.

The V call is TRBV30, the J call TRBJ1-1; possible D gene TRBD1, 6 bases. The CDR3 is 17 residues long. Per germline, CDR1 GTSNPN and CDR2 SVGIG (reference sequence). V lost 2 bases and J 2 bases, leaving 21 bases between the germline ends. The CDR3 region has the DNA TGTGCCTGGAGTCGTAACATCATGTCAGGGGATAACACTGAAGCTTTCTTT. It translates to CAWSRNIMSGDNTEAFF.

The J gene is TRBJ2-1, the V gene TRBV4-3, with 14 bases that match TRBD2. The length of the CDR3 is 16 residues. The V segment lost 4 bases and the J segment 10 bases; nucleotides outside the gene matches: 9. In germline, CDR1 is LGHNA, CDR2 YSLEER. The CDR3 coding sequence is TGCGCCAGCAGCCTTAGACTAGCGGGAGGGCCCGGGGAGCAGTTCTTC. This encodes CASSLRLAGGPGEQFF.

The V gene is TRBV4-2, the J gene TRBJ2-1; 11 positions agree with TRBD2. There are 14 residues in the CDR3. Unmatched junction bases numbered 3, after V lost 2 bases and J lost 9 bases. Germline V CDR1 and CDR2: LGHNA, YNFKEQ. The DNA of the CDR3 is TGTGCCAGCAGCCAATTTACTAGCGGGAGTGAGCAGTTCTTC. Encoded protein: CASSQFTSGSEQFF.

The rearrangement joins TRBV9 to TRBJ2-3; TRBD2 aligns across 12 bases. This CDR3 comprises 15 residues. Trimming took 5 bases from V and 0 from J; bases not matched to a gene: 1. The germline gives CDR1 SGDLS, CDR2 YYNGEE. Written as DNA, the CDR3 is TGTGCCAGCAGTGGACTAGCGGGGAGCACAGATACGCAGTATTTT. Residues: CASSGLAGSTDTQYF.

As to this clone: This CDR3 is missing its conserved last phenylalanine or tryptophan, likely due to a read error. The limits of the CDR3 on the DNA are not certain, so only TCRdb's listed CDR3 is given. The gene calls are TRBV21-1 and TRBJ2-3; TRBD2, the D gene given by the table, was not confirmed from the DNA. TRBV21-1 is recorded as a pseudogene. The CDR3 comprises 9 residues, both ends counted. The chain's CDR3 is CASSNSGLV.

This chain connects TRBV6-5 to TRBJ2-5; 12 nucleotides match TRBD2. V was clipped by 6 bases and J by 4 bases; unmatched bases: 6. The CDR3 sequence is 15 residues long. CDR1 and CDR2 (germline): MNHEY, SVGAGI. CDR3 amino acids: CASSLAGGSLETQYF. The DNA of the CDR3 is TGTGCCAGCAGCCTAGCGGGAGGGAGTCTAGAGACCCAGTACTTC.

This clone turned up a few times. The chain employs TRBV28 and TRBJ2-3; D call uncertain. The CDR3 consists of 16 residues. Trimming removed 6 bases from V and 4 bases from J, with 20 bases in between. CDR1 is MDHEN and CDR2 is SYDVKM in the germline V gene. The CDR3 is CASSPVVEYGPDTQYF. The CDR3 region has the DNA TGTGCCAGCAGCCCAGTTGTTGAGTATGGGCCAGATACGCAGTATTTT. Using reference TRBV28 and TRBJ2-3 for the parts outside the CDR3, the full variable domain is DVKVTQSSRYLVKRTGEKVFLECVQDMDHENMFWYRQDPGLGLRLIYFSYDVKMKEKGDIPEGYSVSREKKERFSLILESASTNQTSMYLCASSPVVEYGPDTQYFGPGTRLTVL.

The chain links TRBV4-1 to TRBJ2-1; D is perhaps TRBD2 (5 bases). The CDR3 consists of 16 residues. The germline gives CDR1 MGHRA, CDR2 YSYEKL. V gave up 1 base and J gave up 8 bases, with 18 bases separating them. The CDR3 nucleotides are TGCGCCAGCAGCCAAGCCGTGCCGGGGAGCCAGTATGAGCAGTTCTTC. Translating gives CASSQAVPGSQYEQFF.

This clone was seen a single time. The chain links TRBV10-3 to TRBJ2-1, with TRBD2 as a possible D gene (6 bases). CDR1 is ENHRY, CDR2 SYGVKD, per germline. The germline V and J ends were trimmed by 11 bases and 3 bases, with 14 bases remaining between them. This CDR3 has 13 amino acids. The CDR3 DNA sequence: TGTGCCTGCGGGGTAGAGGGCTACAATGAGCAGTTCTTC. Translating it yields CACGVEGYNEQFF.

This clone was recorded once. This chain links TRBV10-3 with TRBJ2-5; D is possibly TRBD1 (6 bases). The CDR3 loop spans 14 amino acids. Looked up from germline, CDR1 is ENHRY and CDR2 is SYGVKD. V gave up 6 bases and J gave up 3 bases, with 14 bases separating them. This chain's CDR3 is CAIRAGTTKETQYF. The CDR3 nucleotides are TGTGCCATCAGAGCCGGGACAACCAAAGAGACCCAGTACTTC.

CDR3 sequence (DNA): TGTGCCAGCAGTTTAGAAAGGGACACTGCCTACGAGCAGTACTTC. Amino acids: CASSLERDTAYEQYF. This chain links TRBV27 with TRBJ2-7, with D perhaps matching TRBD1 (6 bases). V was pared by 2 bases and J by 2 bases, with 13 bases between. This CDR3 has 15 residues. Germline CDR1 and CDR2: MNHEY and SMNVEV (reference sequence).

The CDR3 sequence is CASSFLGGEQPQHF. CDR3 nucleotides: TGCGCCAGCAGCTTTCTGGGGGGGGAACAGCCCCAGCATTTT. The V call is TRBV5-1, the J call TRBJ1-5; the D gene is possibly TRBD1 (5 bases). The CDR3 contains 14 residues. CDR1 and CDR2 from the germline V gene are SGHRS and YFSETQ. Trimming left V 2 bases short and J 7 bases short, with 13 bases between.

This chain joins TRBV5-1 and TRBJ2-1; 11 bases agree with TRBD2. Germline assignment: CDR1 SGHRS and CDR2 YFSETQ. V lost 4 bases, J lost 3 bases, and 0 bases stayed unmatched. The CDR3 is 14 residues long. CDR3 protein: CASSGTSGYNEQFF. The DNA for the CDR3 is TGCGCCAGCAGCGGGACTAGCGGCTACAATGAGCAGTTCTTC.

This chain joins TRBV5-1 and TRBJ2-7; no firm D call. The length of the CDR3 is 14 residues. Germline-derived CDR1 and CDR2 are SGHRS and YFSETQ. The V and J ends lost 0 bases and 1 base respectively, with 8 bases between them. CDR3 sequence: CASSLAWASYEQYF. CDR3 nucleotide sequence: TGCGCCAGCAGCTTGGCCTGGGCTTCCTACGAGCAGTACTTC.

The chain recombines TRBV9 with TRBJ2-5, with 11 bases fitting TRBD2. The junction had 15 bases not matched to a gene; V was cut back by 0 bases and J by 5 bases. CDR3 length: 19 residues. The germline V gene encodes CDR1 SGDLS and CDR2 YYNGEE. CDR3 amino acids: CASSVGPPVAGGPWETQYF. The CDR3 region has the DNA TGTGCCAGCAGCGTAGGCCCCCCCGTAGCGGGAGGGCCCTGGGAGACCCAGTACTTC. The full variable domain, its missing parts supplied by reference TRBV9 and TRBJ2-5, is DSGVTQTPKHLITATGQRVTLRCSPRSGDLSVYWYQQSLDQGLQFLIQYYNGEERAKGNILERFSAQQFPDLHSELNLSSLELGDSALYFCASSVGPPVAGGPWETQYFGPGTRLLVL.

J is TRBJ1-4 and V is TRBV28; D remains unclear. CDR3 length: 12 residues. Germline CDR1 MDHEN, CDR2 SYDVKM. V dropped 4 bases and J dropped 6 bases, with 6 bases sitting between them. The CDR3, as DNA: TGTGCCAGCAGTTCGAGCTATGAAAAACTGTTTTTT. Its translation is CASSSSYEKLFF.